This T cell receptor (beta chain) was captured in a study of OX40 agonist ivuxolimab in advanced cancers. Germline CDR1 reads SEHNR; CDR2 reads FQNEAQ (reference sequence). Trimming stripped 5 bases from V and 7 bases from J, with 11 bases between. This CDR3 contains 13 residues. Data came from immunoSEQ multiplex PCR; TCRdb stores just in-frame clones and leaves some out. This table holds more than 70,000 clones, approximately 88% found once. The origin of this receptor is an adult with an advanced solid tumor such as melanoma, head and neck, liver or kidney cancer. The gene calls are TRBV7-9 and TRBJ1-4; no clear D. The sample in question was CD4+ or CD8+ T cells sorted from blood, obtained in a trial of the OX40 agonist ivuxolimab. The CDR3 DNA reads as TGTGCCAGCAGCGTAGGAGTTAGTGAAAAACTGTTTTTT. As protein: CASSVGVSEKLFF.